The 10 T cell receptor beta chains reported below all come from one sample, sequenced in a study of blood T cell repertoires in COVID-19. Only in-frame clones appear in the TCRdb table, and some are missing; sequencing was by immunoSEQ multiplex PCR. The sample yields about 190,000 clones, around 79% seen once. The sequencing input was peripheral blood. All receptors come from a woman in her 70s with acute or convalescent COVID-19.

The chain recombines TRBV6-5 with TRBJ2-5; no definite D call. V was pared by 6 bases and J by 0 bases, with 11 bases between. The CDR3 sequence is 14 residues long. Germline CDR1 and CDR2: MNHEY and SVGAGI. CDR3 residues: CASSLDGDQETQYF. The CDR3 region has the DNA TGTGCCAGCAGCTTAGACGGAGACCAAGAGACCCAGTACTTC.

The V gene is TRBV7-3, the J gene TRBJ2-4; 7 bases map to TRBD1. Per the germline V gene, CDR1 is SGHTA and CDR2 is FQGTGA. There are 17 residues in the CDR3. The V gene end was trimmed by 5 bases and the J gene end by 4 bases; junction bases not matched to a gene: 14. CDR3 bases: TGTGCCAGCAGCACAGACGGGACAGCTTACTTAAAAAACATTCAGTACTTC. It translates to CASSTDGTAYLKNIQYF.

This clone occurred a few times. The rearrangement joins TRBV10-2 to TRBJ1-1; D unclear. CDR3 length equals 12 residues. CDR1 and CDR2 (germline): WSHSY, SAAADI. The V end was cut by 0 bases, the J end by 7 bases, with 6 bases between. The CDR3 loop is CASSESGGEAFF. The CDR3 nucleotides are TGCGCCAGCAGTGAGTCTGGAGGTGAAGCTTTCTTT.

The genes are TRBV7-7 and TRBJ2-1; weak D call: TRBD2 (5 bases). CDR3 length: 13 residues. In germline, CDR1 is SSHAT, CDR2 FNYEAQ (reference sequence). Trimming shortened V by 2 bases and J by 7 bases, and 9 bases separated the two germline ends. Here the CDR3 DNA reads TGTGCCAGCAGCTTAACGTGGGAGAATGAGCAGTTCTTC. Translated, it gives CASSLTWENEQFF.

This clone turned up a few times. The rearrangement uses TRBV19 and TRBJ2-1, with D maybe TRBD1 (5 bases). Trimming removed 4 bases at V and 4 bases at J, with 8 bases between. Germline V lookup: CDR1 LNHDA, CDR2 SQIVND (reference sequence). The CDR3 totals 13 residues. Here the CDR3 DNA reads TGTGCCAGTAGTAGCAGACAGTACAATGAGCAGTTCTTC. Amino acid sequence: CASSSRQYNEQFF. Full variable domain (missing parts from reference TRBV19 and TRBJ2-1): DGGITQSPKYLFRKEGQNVTLSCEQNLNHDAMYWYRQDPGQGLRLIYYSQIVNDFQKGDIAEGYSVSREKKESFPLTVTSAQKNPTAFYLCASSSRQYNEQFFGPGTRLTVL.

In this sample, this clone turned up a few times. CDR3 sequence reads: CASSVLLANNEQFF. In DNA, the CDR3 is TGTGCCAGCAGTGTTCTCCTAGCGAACAATGAGCAGTTCTTC. This chain links TRBV2 with TRBJ2-1; D may be TRBD2 (6 bases). CDR1 SNHLY and CDR2 FYNNEI come from the germline V gene. This CDR3 comprises 14 residues. V gave up 4 bases and J gave up 5 bases, with 12 bases separating them.

The chain carries TRBV30 and TRBJ1-5, with unresolved D. The V and J ends lost 2 bases and 10 bases respectively, with 15 bases between them. The CDR3 consists of 13 residues. CDR1 and CDR2 (germline): GTSNPN, SVGIG (reference sequence). DNA for the CDR3: TGTGCCTGGAGTTCTCAAGGTCGGAGTCCCCAGCATTTT. Amino acids: CAWSSQGRSPQHF.

This rearrangement joins TRBV2 to TRBJ2-7; D may be TRBD1 (6 bases). V was trimmed by 4 bases and J by 2 bases, leaving 9 bases between them. The CDR3 contains 13 residues. Germline CDR1 is SNHLY and CDR2 is FYNNEI. The DNA for the CDR3 is TGTGCCAGCAGTGTACAGGGAACCTACGAGCAGTACTTC. Protein product: CASSVQGTYEQYF. Full variable domain (remainder filled in from reference TRBV2 and TRBJ2-7): EPEVTQTPSHQVTQMGQEVILRCVPISNHLYFYWYRQILGQKVEFLVSFYNNEISEKSEIFDDQFSVERPDGSNFTLKIRSTKLEDSAMYFCASSVQGTYEQYFGPGTRLTVT.

The chain uses TRBV27 and TRBJ1-2; 9 nucleotides agree with TRBD1. V lost 8 bases, J lost 7 bases, and 8 bases stayed unmatched. Germline lookup yields CDR1 MNHEY and CDR2 SMNVEV (reference sequence). The CDR3 has 13 amino acids. CDR3 in DNA: TGTGCCAGCGGGACAGGGCACCTCGGTGGCTACACCTTC. Its translation: CASGTGHLGGYTF.

This clone has a handful of counts. The chain is built from TRBV7-9 and TRBJ2-2; TRBD2 matches at 10 bases. The V gene end was trimmed by 5 bases and the J gene end by 5 bases; junction bases not matched to a gene: 8. CDR1 is SEHNR, CDR2 FQNEAQ, per germline (reference sequence). The CDR3 runs 16 residues. CDR3 sequence: CASSAGSGRGTGELFF. The CDR3 DNA reads as TGTGCCAGCAGCGCTGGGAGCGGGAGGGGTACCGGGGAGCTGTTTTTT.